The rows below give T cell receptor beta chains drawn from one sample of a study of sequential checkpoint blockade in melanoma. Some clones are missing from TCRdb's copy, which holds only in-frame ones; the method was immunoSEQ multiplex PCR. In the table there are 2,000 to 2,500 clones, roughly 24% of which are singletons. This material consisted of tumor tissue (inferred from file names), taken from a patient given nivolumab and ipilimumab in sequence. These receptors were obtained from a human donor with melanoma. Each CDR3 is given with its conserved first and last residue. A D gene is named only where the DNA matches it firmly. For some rows the clone size is stated as once, few or many, or as a class when expanded; others skip it.

j_call: TRBJ1-2; v_call: TRBV6-7; clone_size: medium-sized; d_call: NA; cdr3_nt: TGTGCCAGCGACGGTTACTATGGCTACACCTTC; cdr3_aa: CASDGYYGYTF
j_call: TRBJ2-5; v_call: TRBV14; clone_size: NA; d_call: NA; cdr3_nt: TGTGCCAGCAGCCAATTCATGGCCGGGGAAGAGACCCAGTACTTC; cdr3_aa: CASSQFMAGEETQYF
j_call: TRBJ2-7; v_call: TRBV7-1; clone_size: many; d_call: NA; cdr3_nt: TGTGCCAGCAGCTTAAAGGACCAGGCAGCGCAGTACTTC; cdr3_aa: CASSLKDQAAQYF
j_call: TRBJ1-3; v_call: TRBV19; clone_size: NA; d_call: TRBD1; cdr3_nt: TGTGCCAGTTCTCAGGGGGTACTCTCTGGAAACACCATATATTTT; cdr3_aa: CASSQGVLSGNTIYF
j_call: TRBJ1-5; v_call: TRBV11-3; clone_size: medium-sized; d_call: NA; cdr3_nt: TGTGCCAGCAGCCCCCAAGGCGGGGTATTGGGACAGCCCCAGCATTTT; cdr3_aa: CASSPQGGVLGQPQHF
j_call: TRBJ2-2; v_call: TRBV11-3; clone_size: medium-sized; d_call: TRBD2; cdr3_nt: TGTGCCAGCAGCTTGGTAGCGGGAGGGCCAATCGGGGAGCTGTTTTTT; cdr3_aa: CASSLVAGGPIGELFF
j_call: TRBJ2-7; v_call: TRBV11-3; clone_size: medium-sized; d_call: TRBD1; cdr3_nt: TGTGCCAGCAGCCGAGCGACAGGGGGCGGATTGGACGAGCAGTACTTC; cdr3_aa: CASSRATGGGLDEQYF
j_call: TRBJ2-1; v_call: TRBV5-1; clone_size: NA; d_call: TRBD2; cdr3_nt: TGCGCCAGCAGCTTGTTACTAGCGGGGGGCACCGAGCAGTTCTTC; cdr3_aa: CASSLLLAGGTEQFF
j_call: TRBJ1-2; v_call: TRBV11-3; clone_size: medium-sized; d_call: TRBD1; cdr3_nt: TGTGCCAGCAGCTTACGGAGTCCGTGGCAGGGGGATGGCTACACCTTC; cdr3_aa: CASSLRSPWQGDGYTF
j_call: TRBJ2-7; v_call: TRBV12-5; clone_size: NA; d_call: NA; cdr3_nt: TGTGCTAGTGGTTTGCTAAGACCTTCTGTTCTCCACGAGCAGTACTTC; cdr3_aa: CASGLLRPSVLHEQYF
j_call: TRBJ1-5; v_call: TRBV19; clone_size: NA; d_call: NA; cdr3_nt: TGTGCCAGTAGTACCCGGGTGGGGGGCAATCAGCCCCAGCATTTT; cdr3_aa: CASSTRVGGNQPQHF
j_call: TRBJ2-1; v_call: TRBV19; clone_size: few; d_call: TRBD2; cdr3_nt: TGTGCCAGTAGTATATTGCCAAGAAGCCTAGCGGGAGGGTACTACAATGAGCAGTTCTTC; cdr3_aa: CASSILPRSLAGGYYNEQFF
j_call: TRBJ2-1; v_call: TRBV10-3; clone_size: few; d_call: NA; cdr3_nt: TGTGCCATCAGTGAGTCGGGGGCAGGGGCGGCCTCCTACAATGAGCAGTTCTTC; cdr3_aa: CAISESGAGAASYNEQFF
j_call: TRBJ2-5; v_call: TRBV6-8; clone_size: few; d_call: NA; cdr3_nt: TGTGCCAGCAGTGACTTCGCCGGCCGCAGGGAAGAGACCCAGTACTTC; cdr3_aa: CASSDFAGRREETQYF
j_call: TRBJ1-1; v_call: TRBV6-8; clone_size: NA; d_call: NA; cdr3_nt: TGTGCCAGCAGTTACTCCGCAGGTGAAGCTTTCTTT; cdr3_aa: CASSYSAGEAFF
j_call: TRBJ2-1; v_call: TRBV11-3; clone_size: medium-sized; d_call: TRBD2; cdr3_nt: TGTGCCAGCAGCCGGCTAGCGGGAGTACTCAATGAGCAGTTCTTC; cdr3_aa: CASSRLAGVLNEQFF
j_call: TRBJ1-5; v_call: TRBV11-3; clone_size: medium-sized; d_call: NA; cdr3_nt: TGTGCCAGCAGCTTCACGACAGGTCCTTGGCCCCAGCATTTT; cdr3_aa: CASSFTTGPWPQHF
j_call: TRBJ2-7; v_call: TRBV9; clone_size: NA; d_call: TRBD1; cdr3_nt: TGTGCCAGCAGCGTAGCGGGGACAGCTTCCTCCGAGCAGTACTTC; cdr3_aa: CASSVAGTASSEQYF
j_call: TRBJ2-6; v_call: TRBV6-8; clone_size: NA; d_call: NA; cdr3_nt: TGTGCCAGCAGCGCACAGGGCTCTGGGGCCAACGTCCTGACTTTC; cdr3_aa: CASSAQGSGANVLTF
j_call: TRBJ1-1; v_call: TRBV19; clone_size: NA; d_call: NA; cdr3_nt: TGTGCCAGTAGTTTACGGGTTGAAGCTTTCTTT; cdr3_aa: CASSLRVEAFF
j_call: TRBJ2-1; v_call: TRBV28; clone_size: few; d_call: NA; cdr3_nt: TGTGCCAGTAGAGGGGTGGAGACGGGCCCTTACAATGAGCAGTTCTTC; cdr3_aa: CASRGVETGPYNEQFF
j_call: TRBJ1-1; v_call: TRBV6-8; clone_size: NA; d_call: TRBD1; cdr3_nt: TGTGCCAGCAGTTATGGGACAGGGAACACTGAAGCTTTCTTT; cdr3_aa: CASSYGTGNTEAFF
j_call: TRBJ2-5; v_call: TRBV29-1; clone_size: NA; d_call: TRBD1; cdr3_nt: TGCAGCGTGTACGGACAGGGGGGACAAGAGACCCAGTACTTC; cdr3_aa: CSVYGQGGQETQYF
j_call: TRBJ1-5; v_call: TRBV28; clone_size: NA; d_call: TRBD1; cdr3_nt: TGTGCCAGCAGTTTAATCGCAGGGGGGAATCAGCCCCAGCATTTT; cdr3_aa: CASSLIAGGNQPQHF
j_call: TRBJ1-1; v_call: TRBV11-3; clone_size: medium-sized; d_call: NA; cdr3_nt: TGTGCCAGCAGCCAGGCGGGCGGGATAGGTGAAGCTTTCTTT; cdr3_aa: CASSQAGGIGEAFF
j_call: TRBJ2-1; v_call: TRBV19; clone_size: few; d_call: NA; cdr3_nt: TGTGCCAGTAGTATAGGAGCGTTGTACAATGAGCAGTTCTTC; cdr3_aa: CASSIGALYNEQFF
j_call: TRBJ1-1; v_call: TRBV5-1; clone_size: NA; d_call: TRBD1; cdr3_nt: TGCGCCAGCAGCTTGGATGGACAGGGAGGGTCTGAAGCTTTCTTT; cdr3_aa: CASSLDGQGGSEAFF
j_call: TRBJ1-1; v_call: TRBV29-1; clone_size: NA; d_call: NA; cdr3_nt: TGCAGCGTTGAAGATCTTGTAGTCACGAACACTGAAGCTTTCTTT; cdr3_aa: CSVEDLVVTNTEAFF
j_call: TRBJ2-7; v_call: TRBV29-1; clone_size: NA; d_call: TRBD1; cdr3_nt: TGCAGCGTTGGGGGGACAGGGGGGCCCGAGCAGTACTTC; cdr3_aa: CSVGGTGGPEQYF
j_call: TRBJ2-6; v_call: TRBV6-8; clone_size: few; d_call: NA; cdr3_nt: TGTGCCAGCAGTTACTCCTCCTCTGGGGCCAACGTCCTGACTTTC; cdr3_aa: CASSYSSSGANVLTF
j_call: TRBJ2-5; v_call: TRBV19; clone_size: NA; d_call: TRBD2; cdr3_nt: TGTGCCAGTAGTCCATTGGGACTAGAAGAGACCCAGTACTTC; cdr3_aa: CASSPLGLEETQYF
j_call: TRBJ2-1; v_call: TRBV18; clone_size: NA; d_call: NA; cdr3_nt: TGTGCCAGCTCACCAGATGTTTTTGACTACCCACCTGCGGATGAGCAGTTCTTC; cdr3_aa: CASSPDVFDYPPADEQFF
j_call: TRBJ1-2; v_call: TRBV19; clone_size: NA; d_call: NA; cdr3_nt: TGTGCCAGTAGTATCGACAGATATGGCTACACCTTC; cdr3_aa: CASSIDRYGYTF
j_call: TRBJ1-5; v_call: TRBV19; clone_size: NA; d_call: TRBD1; cdr3_nt: TGTGCCAGTAGTATAGATGGGTTTGCCCTCCACAGGGGGCAGAGCAATCAGCCCCAGCATTTT; cdr3_aa: CASSIDGFALHRGQSNQPQHF
j_call: TRBJ2-7; v_call: TRBV6-8; clone_size: NA; d_call: TRBD2; cdr3_nt: TGTGCCATCAGCTCCGGGCGCGGGGAGGGCGAGCAGTACTTC; cdr3_aa: CAISSGRGEGEQYF
j_call: TRBJ2-7; v_call: TRBV18; clone_size: NA; d_call: NA; cdr3_nt: TGTGCCAGCTCACCACCGTCCCACGTAGGAGAGCAGTACTTC; cdr3_aa: CASSPPSHVGEQYF
j_call: TRBJ2-5; v_call: TRBV6-8; clone_size: few; d_call: NA; cdr3_nt: TGTGCCAGCCAACGGGACTACCAAGAGACCCAGTACTTC; cdr3_aa: CASQRDYQETQYF
j_call: TRBJ2-3; v_call: TRBV25-1; clone_size: NA; d_call: TRBD1; cdr3_nt: TGTGCCAGCAGTGAAAGACAGGGGGCAGTTGGTACAGATACGCAGTATTTT; cdr3_aa: CASSERQGAVGTDTQYF
j_call: TRBJ2-1; v_call: TRBV6-8; clone_size: few; d_call: TRBD2; cdr3_nt: TGTGCCAGCAGTTTTACTAGCGGGAGGGCCAAGATGGTTTACAATGAGCAGTTCTTC; cdr3_aa: CASSFTSGRAKMVYNEQFF
j_call: TRBJ1-5; v_call: TRBV6-8; clone_size: NA; d_call: TRBD1; cdr3_nt: TGTGCCAGCAGCACGGGACAGGGACACAATCAGCCCCAGCATTTT; cdr3_aa: CASSTGQGHNQPQHF
j_call: TRBJ1-1; v_call: TRBV11-3; clone_size: medium-sized; d_call: NA; cdr3_nt: TGTGCCAGCAGCTTGTCTAACAGATTGAACACTGAAGCTTTCTTT; cdr3_aa: CASSLSNRLNTEAFF
j_call: TRBJ1-1; v_call: TRBV5-1; clone_size: NA; d_call: TRBD1; cdr3_nt: TGCGCCAGCAGAACGGGACAGGGGAACACTGAAGCTTTCTTT; cdr3_aa: CASRTGQGNTEAFF
j_call: TRBJ1-5; v_call: TRBV6-8; clone_size: NA; d_call: TRBD1; cdr3_nt: TGTGCCAGCAGTTCCATCCGGGACAGGGCCATTCAGCCCCAGCATTTT; cdr3_aa: CASSSIRDRAIQPQHF
j_call: TRBJ2-3; v_call: TRBV14; clone_size: NA; d_call: NA; cdr3_nt: TGTGCCAGCAGCCCCTACCAGGGGGGCGGGAGCTCAGATACGCAGTATTTT; cdr3_aa: CASSPYQGGGSSDTQYF
j_call: TRBJ2-3; v_call: TRBV28; clone_size: few; d_call: NA; cdr3_nt: TGTGCCAGCAGTTACAGGCTAGGAGATACGCAGTATTTT; cdr3_aa: CASSYRLGDTQYF
j_call: TRBJ1-4; v_call: TRBV28; clone_size: few; d_call: NA; cdr3_nt: TGTGCCAGCAGTTTGGGGGGCCACAGACCTGAAAAACTGTTTTTT; cdr3_aa: CASSLGGHRPEKLFF